One and the same sample provided the 26 T cell receptor beta chains below, sequenced in a study of shared clonotypes between healthy human individuals. TCRdb's copy holds only in-frame clones and misses some; the assay was immunoSEQ multiplex PCR. Of more than 550,000 clones in the sample, around 90% were seen once. The specimen was memory CD8+ T cells from PBMCs. Subset specified: CD45RO+ cells pooled with CCR7-negative TemRA cells. All receptors derive from a man between 18 and 29 years old in good health. Some clones in this sample may be carry-over from other donors' samples.

The chain links TRBV20-1 to TRBJ2-3; 7 bases fit TRBD2. The CDR3 contains 10 residues. CDR1 is DFQATT and CDR2 is SNEGSKA in the germline V gene (reference sequence). Trimming removed 5 bases from V and 11 bases from J; junction bases left unmatched: 4. The CDR3 loop is CSAPSGMQYF. The CDR3 DNA is TGCAGTGCTCCGAGCGGGATGCAGTATTTT.

The chain recombines TRBV4-1 with TRBJ2-7; D may be TRBD2 (5 bases). V lost 1 base and J 0 bases, leaving 13 bases between the germline ends. CDR1 is MGHRA and CDR2 is YSYEKL in the germline V gene. The CDR3 length is 16 residues. CDR3 DNA sequence: TGCGCCAGCAGCCAAGCAGCGGACCCGAACTCCTACGAGCAGTACTTC. Translated, it gives CASSQAADPNSYEQYF.

This chain links TRBV29-1 with TRBJ1-1; D remains unclear. V gave up 3 bases and J gave up 7 bases, with 6 bases separating them. The CDR3 runs to 10 residues. From germline, CDR1 is SQVTM and CDR2 ANQGSEA. The CDR3, as DNA: TGCAGCGTTGACTGGGGTGAAGCTTTCTTT. This translates into CSVDWGEAFF.

This chain links TRBV7-9 with TRBJ2-3; D gene uncertain. In germline, CDR1 is SEHNR, CDR2 FQNEAQ (reference sequence). The CDR3 extends over 13 amino acids. With 5 bases removed from V and 1 base from J, the gap between germline ends came to 7 bases. CDR3 coding DNA: TGTGCCAGCAGCCCCCGCCGCACAGATACGCAGTATTTT. The encoded protein is CASSPRRTDTQYF.

V gene TRBV27 combines with J gene TRBJ2-7; 7 bases agree with TRBD2. In germline, CDR1 is MNHEY, CDR2 SMNVEV (reference sequence). The CDR3 is 13 residues long. CDR3 in DNA: TGTGCGAGCGGCGGGGGACCCTCCTACGAGCAGTACTTC. Translated: CASGGGPSYEQYF.

This rearrangement joins TRBV4-1 to TRBJ2-1; D unclear. There are 13 residues in the CDR3. V gave up 4 bases and J gave up 12 bases, with 16 bases separating them. Looked up from germline, CDR1 is MGHRA and CDR2 is YSYEKL. The CDR3 region is CASSPLPGAAQFF. In nucleotides, the CDR3 is TGCGCCAGCAGCCCCCTCCCCGGTGCTGCGCAGTTCTTC.

DNA for the CDR3: TGTGCCACCAGCAGAGTATGGAATCAGCCCCAGCATTTT. Encoded protein: CATSRVWNQPQHF. The chain has TRBV15 and TRBJ1-5; the D is unclear. Trimming took off 1 base at V and 4 bases at J, with 5 bases between the two ends. CDR3 size: 13 residues. In germline, CDR1 is LNHNV, CDR2 YYDKDF (reference sequence).

This clone was seen a handful of times. V usage is TRBV28 and J usage is TRBJ2-1; D uncertain. Trimming pared 8 bases from V and 5 bases from J, leaving 16 bases between. Germline CDR1 MDHEN, CDR2 SYDVKM. CDR3 length: 14 residues. CDR3 region: CASGLHLRNNEQFF. Written as DNA, the CDR3 is TGTGCCAGCGGGCTGCACCTCAGGAACAATGAGCAGTTCTTC.

This sequence joins TRBV9 and TRBJ2-1; 8 bases line up with TRBD2. With 7 bases clipped from V and 2 bases from J, the junction kept 8 bases outside the gene matches. CDR3 length: 15 residues. CDR1 and CDR2 from the germline V gene are SGDLS and YYNGEE. This chain's CDR3 is CASGPRGGTYNEQFF. The CDR3 nucleotides read TGTGCCAGCGGCCCCCGCGGGGGGACCTACAATGAGCAGTTCTTC.

The rearrangement links TRBV5-1 to TRBJ2-7, with D maybe TRBD2 (5 bases). Per the germline V gene, CDR1 is SGHRS and CDR2 is YFSETQ. The CDR3 is made up of 13 amino acids. V lost 1 base and J 2 bases, leaving 7 bases between the germline ends. The CDR3 nucleotides are TGCGCCAGCAGCTTGCACGGGGCCTACGAGCAGTACTTC. It is translated as CASSLHGAYEQYF.

As regards this clone: The sample carries other DNA sequences with the same CDR3. This chain joins TRBV27 and TRBJ2-1; D uncertain. The CDR3 length is 13 residues. Per the germline V gene, CDR1 is MNHEY and CDR2 is SMNVEV (reference sequence). Trimming removed 1 base at V and 6 bases at J, with 7 bases between. The CDR3 is CASSLLGPNEQFF. The CDR3 region has the DNA TGTGCCAGCAGTTTATTAGGTCCCAATGAGCAGTTCTTC.

The chain joins TRBV2 to TRBJ1-1, with TRBD1 as a possible D gene (5 bases). Trimming took 9 bases from V and 5 from J, leaving 13 bases between them. The CDR3 contains 12 residues. Looked up from germline, CDR1 is SNHLY and CDR2 is FYNNEI. CDR3 residues: CASLDGATEAFF. The CDR3 DNA is TGTGCCAGTCTGGACGGGGCAACTGAAGCTTTCTTT.

The CDR3 loop reads CSARGGNTIYF. The CDR3 bases are TGCAGCGCTCGAGGCGGAAACACCATATATTTT. The J gene is TRBJ1-3, the V gene TRBV29-1; D call uncertain. Germline loops: CDR1 SQVTM, CDR2 ANQGSEA. This CDR3 comprises 11 residues. Between the trimmed V and J ends, which lost 7 bases and 4 bases, there was a span of 8 bases.

V is TRBV11-2 and J is TRBJ1-3; no clear D gene. Trimming took 1 base from V and 0 from J, leaving 10 bases between them. The germline gives CDR1 SGHAT, CDR2 FQNNGV. The CDR3 runs to 16 residues. The CDR3 loop is CASSLVPRRSGNTIYF. In DNA, the CDR3 is TGTGCCAGCAGCTTAGTTCCTCGACGCTCTGGAAACACCATATATTTT.

The V call is TRBV28, the J call TRBJ1-2; D call uncertain. The CDR3 covers 16 residues. V was clipped by 6 bases and J by 4 bases, with 21 bases between them. Germline CDR1 is MDHEN and CDR2 is SYDVKM. As DNA, the CDR3 is TGTGCCAGCAGCCTTCCCGCTGGAGCGTGGGCCTATGGCTACACCTTC. Translating gives CASSLPAGAWAYGYTF.

This chain connects TRBV7-9 to TRBJ2-2, with 7 bases identical to TRBD1. Per germline, CDR1 SEHNR and CDR2 FQNEAQ (reference sequence). The CDR3 has 17 amino acids. V trimming: 5 bases; J trimming: 5 bases; junction bases outside the gene matches: 14. CDR3 protein: CASSLRRGQWETGELFF. For the CDR3, the DNA is TGTGCCAGCAGCCTCAGAAGGGGACAGTGGGAGACCGGGGAGCTGTTTTTT.

This chain uses TRBV6-5 with TRBJ2-3; 10 nucleotides line up with TRBD2. This CDR3 region has 15 residues. Germline CDR1 MNHEY, CDR2 SVGAGI. Trimming removed 7 bases from V and 6 bases from J; junction bases left unmatched: 10. The CDR3, as DNA: TGTGCCAGCACCCAAACTCTAGCGGGAGTTGATACGCAGTATTTT. This codes for CASTQTLAGVDTQYF.

This chain joins TRBV4-1 and TRBJ1-1; 8 nucleotides match TRBD1. Trimming cost V 1 base and J 4 bases; bases outside gene matches: 8. The germline V gene encodes CDR1 MGHRA and CDR2 YSYEKL. CDR3 length: 16 amino acids. CDR3 bases: TGCGCCAGCAGCCAAGGAAGAGACAGGGGCGGCACTGAAGCTTTCTTT. Encoded protein: CASSQGRDRGGTEAFF.

The chain joins TRBV29-1 to TRBJ2-5; D gene ambiguous. The length of the CDR3 is 13 residues. V dropped 3 bases and J dropped 0 bases, with 8 bases sitting between them. From germline, CDR1 is SQVTM and CDR2 ANQGSEA. The CDR3 nucleotides are TGCAGCGTTGAGAAACCGTACCAAGAGACCCAGTACTTC. Translation gives CSVEKPYQETQYF.

The count of this clone is one. The chain recombines TRBV19 with TRBJ2-1; weak D call: TRBD2 (6 bases). Deletions cut 1 base from V and 2 bases from J, with 9 bases between. This CDR3 region has 15 residues. Per the germline V gene, CDR1 is LNHDA and CDR2 is SQIVND (reference sequence). The CDR3 DNA reads as TGTGCCAGTAGTATAGTTCGGGGGACCTACAATGAGCAGTTCTTC. Amino acid sequence: CASSIVRGTYNEQFF.

The genes are TRBV15 and TRBJ1-1; TRBD1 matches 10 bases. The CDR3 sequence is 20 residues long. Trimming removed 5 bases from V and 1 base from J; junction bases left unmatched: 19. Germline CDR1 is LNHNV and CDR2 is YYDKDF (reference sequence). The CDR3 nucleotides are TGTGCCACCAGCCCCGACCCAGGGGACAGGGGCGGCCCAACGAACACTGAAGCTTTCTTT. This gives the protein CATSPDPGDRGGPTNTEAFF.

This clone occurred a few times. CDR3 in amino acids: CATETGNTEAFF. Written as DNA, the CDR3 is TGTGCCACCGAGACAGGGAACACTGAAGCTTTCTTT. The chain recombines TRBV15 with TRBJ1-1; possibly TRBD1 for D (6 bases). Between the trimmed V and J ends, which lost 8 bases and 1 base, there was a span of 8 bases. There are 12 residues in the CDR3. Germline lookup yields CDR1 LNHNV and CDR2 YYDKDF (reference sequence).

The CDR3 DNA reads TGTGCCAGCAGCTTGGGCAGGGGAATGGGTCAGCCCCAGCATTTT. Encoded protein: CASSLGRGMGQPQHF. V usage is TRBV5-6 and J usage is TRBJ1-5; D is perhaps TRBD1 (6 bases). V was trimmed by 0 bases and J by 6 bases, leaving 13 bases between them. The CDR3 runs to 15 residues. Germline lookup yields CDR1 SGHDT and CDR2 YYEEEE.

The chain uses TRBV11-2 and TRBJ2-6; D not resolved. The length of the CDR3 is 17 residues. CDR1 is SGHAT, CDR2 FQNNGV, per germline. The V and J ends lost 6 bases and 2 bases respectively, with 17 bases between them. CDR3: CASRYSGPRPGANVLTF. Written as DNA, the CDR3 is TGTGCCAGCAGGTACTCAGGACCTCGACCTGGGGCCAACGTCCTGACTTTC.

The chain carries TRBV2 and TRBJ1-5; the D is unclear. The CDR3 extends over 13 amino acids. CDR1 SNHLY and CDR2 FYNNEI come from the germline V gene. The V end was cut by 10 bases, the J end by 0 bases, with 10 bases between. CDR3 loop: CATREDSNQPQHF. The CDR3 DNA is TGTGCCACCCGAGAGGATAGCAATCAGCCCCAGCATTTT.

The rearrangement uses TRBV5-4 and TRBJ2-7; tentatively, D is TRBD1 (5 bases). CDR1 and CDR2 (germline): SGHNT, YYREEE (reference sequence). The CDR3 length is 17 residues. V lost 3 bases and J 2 bases, leaving 21 bases between the germline ends. CDR3 loop: CASSSIYLTGPAYEQYF. CDR3 nucleotide sequence: TGTGCCAGCAGCTCGATCTACCTTACAGGTCCCGCCTACGAGCAGTACTTC.